The 2 T cell receptor beta chains below were found in one sample sequenced in a study of early T cells in non-severe SARS-CoV-2 infection. TCRdb reprocessed the 5' RACE reads via MiXCR and lists one record per CDR3 protein. The data show just over 65,000 distinct CDR3 sequences, with under 15% seen just once and about 8% held by the top ten. Specimen: whole blood. Receptor source: an adult who was a healthcare worker with PCR-confirmed SARS-CoV-2 infection or an uninfected control (not recorded which).

This clonotype appeared many times. The chain employs TRBV12-3 or TRBV12-4 and TRBJ1-4; 7 bases match TRBD1. The CDR3 extends over 15 amino acids. Trimming at V came to 6 bases and at J to 8 bases, leaving 12 bases not matched to a gene. This CDR3 is CASSSPGGGGEKLFF. The CDR3 DNA reads TGTGCCAGCAGCTCCCCCGGAGGGGGCGGGGAAAAACTGTTTTTT.

The table lists this clonotype with a few counts. The chain joins TRBV6-5 to TRBJ1-1; D possibly corresponds to TRBD1 (5 bases). This CDR3 region has 12 residues. Germline V gene data show CDR1 as MNHEY and CDR2 as SVGAGI. V gave up 6 bases and J gave up 4 bases, with 9 bases separating them. The CDR3 reads CASRRGLTEAFF. The DNA of the CDR3 is TGTGCCAGCAGGAGGGGCCTCACTGAAGCTTTCTTT.